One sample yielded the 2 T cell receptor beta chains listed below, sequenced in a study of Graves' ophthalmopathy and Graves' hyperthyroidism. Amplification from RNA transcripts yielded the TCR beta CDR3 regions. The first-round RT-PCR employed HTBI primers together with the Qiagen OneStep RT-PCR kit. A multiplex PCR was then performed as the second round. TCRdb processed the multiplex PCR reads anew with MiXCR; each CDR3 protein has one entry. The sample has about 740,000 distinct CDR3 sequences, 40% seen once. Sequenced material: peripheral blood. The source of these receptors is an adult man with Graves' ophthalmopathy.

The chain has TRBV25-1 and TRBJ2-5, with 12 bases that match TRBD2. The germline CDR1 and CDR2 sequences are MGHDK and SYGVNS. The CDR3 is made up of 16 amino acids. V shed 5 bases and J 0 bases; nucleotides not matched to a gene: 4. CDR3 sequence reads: CASSLWTSGDQETQYF. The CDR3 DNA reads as TGTGCCAGCAGTTTATGGACTAGCGGGGACCAAGAGACCCAGTACTTC.

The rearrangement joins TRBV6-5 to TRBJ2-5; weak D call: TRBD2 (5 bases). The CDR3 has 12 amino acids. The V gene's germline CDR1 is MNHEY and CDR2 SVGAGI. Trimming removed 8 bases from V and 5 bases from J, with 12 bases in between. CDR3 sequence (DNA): TGTGCCAGCGGACGGGGAGTGGAGACCCAGTACTTC. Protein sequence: CASGRGVETQYF.